This T cell receptor beta chain was observed in a study of blood T cell repertoires in COVID-19. Across the whole study: The United States, Italy and Spain were the sources of the acute and convalescent COVID-19 samples.

This CDR3 has 17 amino acids. Germline V gene sequence: CDR1 SSHAT, CDR2 FNYEAQ (reference sequence). Some clones are missing from TCRdb's copy, which holds only in-frame ones; the method was immunoSEQ multiplex PCR. This table has over 200,000 clones, around 90% appearing once. Concerning this clone itself: One end of the junction varies from germline; a read error may be responsible.

Seattle participants joined during active infection and were tracked over time. The TCR originated in a person aged 18-29 years with COVID-19, enrolled during active disease. The sample consisted of peripheral blood. The chain employs TRBV7-7 and TRBJ2-2; 10 nucleotides agree with TRBD2. This CDR3 reads CASSLGGSGRFTGELFF. CDR3 nucleotide sequence: TGTGCTAGCAGCTTAGGAGGTAGCGGGAGGTTCACCGGGGAGCTGTTTTTT.